The clone carrying this T cell receptor (beta chain) was detected ten times or more. Its antigen remains unidentified. TCRdb analysed the RT-PCR reads with MiXCR anew, one entry per CDR3 protein. The profile shows 650,000 to 800,000 distinct CDR3 sequences, around 13% of them singletons. CDR1 and CDR2 from the germline V gene are LGHNA and YSLEER. The CDR3 runs to 14 residues. J was trimmed by 8 bases and V by 3 bases; bases with no gene match: 5. This entry is derived from a study of response to subunit inactivated influenza vaccine. Overall study findings and caveats: Few additional T cells are recruited per seasonal influenza vaccination, authors suggested.

The clonotype was recovered from a middle-aged man who received an inactivated influenza vaccine. The specimen comprised PBMCs from blood, sampled around 15 days before vaccination. The genes are TRBV4-3 and TRBJ2-1; 9 nucleotides match TRBD1. The CDR3 region has the DNA TGCGCCAGCAGCCAGGGACAGGGACCCTATGAGCAGTTCTTC. Translation gives CASSQGQGPYEQFF.